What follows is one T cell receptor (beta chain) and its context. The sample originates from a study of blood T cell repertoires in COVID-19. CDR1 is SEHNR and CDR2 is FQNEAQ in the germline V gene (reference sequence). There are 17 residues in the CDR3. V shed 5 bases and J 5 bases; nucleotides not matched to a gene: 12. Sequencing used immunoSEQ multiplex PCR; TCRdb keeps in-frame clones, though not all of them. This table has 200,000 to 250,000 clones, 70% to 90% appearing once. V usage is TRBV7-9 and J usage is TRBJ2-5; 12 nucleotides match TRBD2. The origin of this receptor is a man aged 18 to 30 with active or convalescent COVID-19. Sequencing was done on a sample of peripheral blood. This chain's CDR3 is CASSPPSGRAWGETQYF. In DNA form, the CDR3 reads TGTGCCAGCAGCCCACCTAGCGGGAGGGCCTGGGGGGAGACCCAGTACTTC.